A single sample is the source of the 19 T cell receptor beta chains below, sequenced in a study of blood T cells in healthy people across ages. Alongside a J-beta primer mix, a sample-barcoded 5' primer served in a second PCR lasting about 7 to 12 cycles. TCRdb re-derived calls from the 5' RACE reads in MiXCR, one entry per CDR3 protein. The table has 1.6 million or so distinct CDR3 sequences, 30% to 35% seen once. The sample was blood. The source is a young woman in good health.

This chain joins TRBV7-9 and TRBJ2-1; TRBD1 or TRBD2 may be the D gene (5 bases each). Judging by the DNA end, TRBJ2-7 fits better; the J call may be wrong. CDR1 and CDR2 from the germline V gene are SEHNR and FQNEAQ (reference sequence). The CDR3 length is 14 residues. As DNA, the CDR3 is TGTGCCAGCAGCTTCGGGGACGACTACAATGAGCAGTACTTC. Its translation is CASSFGDDYNEQYF.

This clonotype appeared a few times. V usage is TRBV6-1 and J usage is TRBJ1-2; D not certain. The CDR3 totals 14 residues. V was pared by 3 bases and J by 3 bases, with 11 bases between. Germline V gene lookup returns CDR1 MNHNS and CDR2 SASEGT. Here the CDR3 reads CASSEASADYGYTF. The CDR3 nucleotides read TGTGCCAGCAGTGAGGCTTCAGCGGACTATGGCTACACCTTC.

The sample holds a few counts of this clonotype. V is TRBV3-1 and J is TRBJ2-5, with no clear D. This CDR3 has 17 residues. Deletions cut 3 bases from V and 5 bases from J, with 22 bases between. Germline assignment: CDR1 LGHDT and CDR2 YNNKEL (reference sequence). CDR3 coding DNA: TGTGCCAGCAGCCAGGGCAGCCCGGAGCACTACCGCGAGACCCAGTACTTC. Its protein is CASSQGSPEHYRETQYF.

The chain is built from TRBV29-1 and TRBJ1-1; no definite D call. V was trimmed by 5 bases and J by 4 bases, leaving 14 bases between them. Germline V CDR1 and CDR2: SQVTM, ANQGSEA. This CDR3 is 13 amino acids long. The CDR3 region has the DNA TGCAGCGTTCAAGCGGGAAGGGTCACTGAAGCTTTCTTT. It specifies CSVQAGRVTEAFF.

This clonotype was observed once. The chain has TRBV20-1 and TRBJ1-5; 9 bases match TRBD1. This CDR3 region has 16 residues. Per the germline V gene, CDR1 is DFQATT and CDR2 is SNEGSKA (reference sequence). V trimming: 0 bases; J trimming: 7 bases; junction bases outside the gene matches: 10. This CDR3 is CSARDVGGTGPQPQHF. CDR3 nucleotides: TGCAGTGCTAGAGATGTAGGCGGGACAGGGCCCCAGCCCCAGCATTTT.

This clonotype was seen more than once but under ten times. The chain recombines TRBV7-8 with TRBJ2-1; 14 bases are shared with TRBD2. In germline, CDR1 is SGHVS, CDR2 FQNEAQ. The V segment lost 6 bases and the J segment 5 bases; nucleotides outside the gene matches: 9. The CDR3 is 17 residues long. CDR3 sequence (DNA): TGTGCCAGCAGGGGGACTAGCGGGAGCTGGGGGGACAATGAGCAGTTCTTC. This codes for CASRGTSGSWGDNEQFF.

Only one count was recorded for this clonotype. V usage is TRBV5-1 and J usage is TRBJ1-1; 7 nucleotides align to TRBD1. Trimming at V came to 5 bases and at J to 1 base, leaving 11 bases not matched to a gene. CDR3 length: 16 amino acids. CDR1 and CDR2 from the germline V gene are SGHRS and YFSETQ. The CDR3 bases are TGCGCCAGCAGGGACACTAACAGGGGAGCGAACACTGAAGCTTTCTTT. Translated: CASRDTNRGANTEAFF.

This rearrangement joins TRBV7-9 to TRBJ2-7; D might be TRBD2 (5 bases). This CDR3 is 12 amino acids long. The germline gives CDR1 SEHNR, CDR2 FQNEAQ (reference sequence). Trimming removed 9 bases from V and 2 bases from J, with 11 bases in between. CDR3 amino acids: CASEGRAYEQYF. As DNA, the CDR3 is TGTGCCAGTGAGGGAAGGGCCTACGAGCAGTACTTC.

This clonotype was seen a handful of times. The chain carries TRBV4-1 and TRBJ2-1; TRBD2 aligns across 15 bases. From germline, CDR1 is MGHRA and CDR2 YSYEKL. Trimming removed 4 bases from V and 8 bases from J; junction bases left unmatched: 6. This CDR3 has 16 residues. CDR3 protein: CASSPWTSGGAYEQFF. In DNA, the CDR3 is TGCGCCAGCAGCCCATGGACTAGCGGGGGGGCATATGAGCAGTTCTTC.

In its sample, this clonotype was seen a few times. The chain is built from TRBV5-1 and TRBJ2-7; 9 nucleotides agree with TRBD1. The CDR3 loop spans 16 amino acids. The ends lost 0 bases at V and 2 bases at J; junction bases unmatched: 6. Germline CDR1 and CDR2: SGHRS and YFSETQ. In nucleotides, the CDR3 is TGCGCCAGCAGCTTGGAGGCGGGACAGGGCACCTACGAGCAGTACTTC. Translating gives CASSLEAGQGTYEQYF.

The chain couples TRBV6-1 to TRBJ1-2, with D unclear. The V end lost 2 bases, the J end lost 7 bases, and 11 bases lay between the germline ends. The CDR3 is 13 amino acids. Germline V lookup: CDR1 MNHNS, CDR2 SASEGT. For the CDR3, the DNA is TGTGCCAGCAGTGAACTATCTAGTGCTGGCTACACCTTC. Translation gives CASSELSSAGYTF.

V is TRBV5-5 and J is TRBJ1-1; TRBD1 aligns across 11 bases. From germline, CDR1 is SGHKS and CDR2 YYEKEE (reference sequence). V dropped 2 bases and J dropped 8; count of bases not matched to a gene: 2. The CDR3 has 13 residues. This CDR3 is CASSFGDRGEAFF. CDR3 DNA sequence: TGTGCCAGCAGCTTTGGGGACAGGGGGGAAGCTTTCTTT.

The CDR3, as DNA: TGTGCCAGCAGTTACACGCGCCGCGCGATGAACACTGAAGCTTTCTTT. Its protein product is CASSYTRRAMNTEAFF. The gene calls are TRBV6-5 and TRBJ1-1; D remains ambiguous. CDR3 size: 16 residues. The V gene lost 2 bases and the J gene lost 0 bases, with 13 bases spanning the gap. Germline V gene lookup returns CDR1 MNHEY and CDR2 SVGAGI.

This clonotype was counted between two and nine times. The chain is built from TRBV5-1 and TRBJ2-3, with D maybe TRBD1 (6 bases). The CDR3 spans 16 residues. In germline, CDR1 is SGHRS, CDR2 YFSETQ. V lost 1 base and J lost 5, with 17 bases in between. CDR3 bases: TGCGCCAGCAGCTTGCCAATTAGGGGGTCGATAGATACGCAGTATTTT. Protein sequence: CASSLPIRGSIDTQYF.

This clonotype was counted ten times or more. This chain joins TRBV7-9 and TRBJ2-7; D remains ambiguous. The CDR3 covers 14 residues. V lost 3 bases, J lost 5 bases, and 14 bases lay in between. Germline values: CDR1 SEHNR, CDR2 FQNEAQ (reference sequence). This chain's CDR3 is CASSFSVRSDEQYF. CDR3 nucleotide sequence: TGTGCCAGCAGCTTTAGTGTAAGATCGGACGAGCAGTACTTC. Drawing the rest from reference TRBV7-9 and TRBJ2-7, the complete variable domain is DTGVSQNPRHKITKRGQNVTFRCDPISEHNRLYWYRQTLGQGPEFLTYFQNEAQLEKSRLLSDRFSAERPKGSFSTLEIQRTEQGDSAMYLCASSFSVRSDEQYFGPGTRLTVT.

The rearrangement joins TRBV28 to TRBJ2-1; the D gene is possibly TRBD1 (5 bases). Looked up from germline, CDR1 is MDHEN and CDR2 is SYDVKM. There are 12 residues in the CDR3. V was trimmed by 4 bases and J by 14 bases, leaving 15 bases between them. The CDR3 is CASSSTGHLEFF. As DNA, the CDR3 is TGTGCCAGCAGTTCCACAGGCCATTTAGAGTTCTTC.

The chain combines TRBV11-2 with TRBJ2-3; D may be TRBD1 (6 bases). The germline CDR1 and CDR2 sequences are SGHAT and FQNNGV. The V and J ends lost 5 bases and 4 bases respectively, with 13 bases between them. The CDR3 consists of 14 residues. CDR3 sequence (DNA): TGTGCCAGCAGCCGTAACAGGGTACCAGATACGCAGTATTTT. The encoded protein is CASSRNRVPDTQYF.

This chain connects TRBV3-1 to TRBJ2-3, with 12 bases that match TRBD1. The CDR3 sequence is 17 residues long. Germline-derived CDR1 and CDR2 are LGHDT and YNNKEL (reference sequence). Trimming took 4 bases from V and 3 from J; bases not matched to a gene: 8. CDR3 nucleotides: TGTGCCAGCAGCCCAACGGGACAGGGGGCAGTTACAGATACGCAGTATTTT. This encodes CASSPTGQGAVTDTQYF.

This clonotype was seen at least ten times. The chain recombines TRBV29-1 with TRBJ2-1; TRBD1 is a possible D gene (7 bases). This CDR3 region has 16 residues. Germline lookup yields CDR1 SQVTM and CDR2 ANQGSEA. Trimming removed 7 bases from V and 4 bases from J, with 23 bases in between. The CDR3 DNA is TGCAGCGCCTCAGGAGGGTCACCGGGACAGTACAATGAGCAGTTCTTC. Its protein is CSASGGSPGQYNEQFF.